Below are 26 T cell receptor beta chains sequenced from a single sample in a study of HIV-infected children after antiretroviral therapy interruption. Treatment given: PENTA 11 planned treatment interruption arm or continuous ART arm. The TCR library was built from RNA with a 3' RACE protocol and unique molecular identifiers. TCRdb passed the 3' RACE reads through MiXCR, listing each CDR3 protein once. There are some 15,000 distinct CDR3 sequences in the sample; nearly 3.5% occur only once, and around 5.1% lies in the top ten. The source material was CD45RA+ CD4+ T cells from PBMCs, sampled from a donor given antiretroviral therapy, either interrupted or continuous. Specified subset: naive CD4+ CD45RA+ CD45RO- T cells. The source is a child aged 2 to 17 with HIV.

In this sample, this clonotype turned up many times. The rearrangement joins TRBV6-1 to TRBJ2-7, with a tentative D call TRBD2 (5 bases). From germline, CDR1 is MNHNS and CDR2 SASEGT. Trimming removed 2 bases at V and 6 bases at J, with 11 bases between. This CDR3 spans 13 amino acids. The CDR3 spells CASSETPGFEQYF. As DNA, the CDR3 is TGTGCCAGCAGTGAAACCCCGGGGTTCGAGCAGTACTTC.

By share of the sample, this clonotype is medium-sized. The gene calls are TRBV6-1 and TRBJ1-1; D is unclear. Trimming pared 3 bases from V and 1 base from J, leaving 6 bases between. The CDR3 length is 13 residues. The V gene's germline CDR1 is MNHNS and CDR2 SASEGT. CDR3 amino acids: CASSESRNTEAFF. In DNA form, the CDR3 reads TGTGCCAGCAGTGAGAGCAGGAACACTGAAGCTTTCTTT.

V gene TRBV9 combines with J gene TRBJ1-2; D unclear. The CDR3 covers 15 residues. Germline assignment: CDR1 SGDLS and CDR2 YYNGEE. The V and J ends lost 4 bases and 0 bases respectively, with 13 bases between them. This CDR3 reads CASSPQHAANYGYTF. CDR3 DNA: TGTGCCAGCAGCCCCCAGCACGCGGCTAACTATGGCTACACCTTC.

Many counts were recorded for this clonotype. The DNA of the CDR3 is TGTGCCACCAGCAGAGGCGGCACTTCTCAGACCCAGTACTTC. It is translated as CATSRGGTSQTQYF. V and J are TRBV15 and TRBJ2-5, with D uncertain. The CDR3 loop spans 14 amino acids. Trimming pared 1 base from V and 6 bases from J, leaving 12 bases between. CDR1 is LNHNV and CDR2 is YYDKDF in the germline V gene (reference sequence).

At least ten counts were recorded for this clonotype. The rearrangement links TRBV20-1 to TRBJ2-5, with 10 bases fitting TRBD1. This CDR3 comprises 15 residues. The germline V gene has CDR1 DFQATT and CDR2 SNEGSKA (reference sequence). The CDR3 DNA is TGCAGCCATCGATTGGGGACAGGGGACCAAGAGACCCAGTACTTC. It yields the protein CSHRLGTGDQETQYF.

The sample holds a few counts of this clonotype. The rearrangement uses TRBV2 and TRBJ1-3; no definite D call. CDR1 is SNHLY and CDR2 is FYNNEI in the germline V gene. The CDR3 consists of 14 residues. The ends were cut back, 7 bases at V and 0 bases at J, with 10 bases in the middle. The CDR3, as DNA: TGTGCCAGCAACCCGATGAGCTCTGGAAACACCATATATTTT. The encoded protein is CASNPMSSGNTIYF.

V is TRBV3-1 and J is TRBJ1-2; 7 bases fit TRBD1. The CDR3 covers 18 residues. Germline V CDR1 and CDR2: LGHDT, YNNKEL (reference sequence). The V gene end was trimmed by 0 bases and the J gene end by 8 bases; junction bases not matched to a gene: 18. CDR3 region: CASSQEVQIFRQGGGYTF. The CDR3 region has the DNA TGTGCCAGCAGCCAAGAGGTTCAGATCTTTAGACAGGGCGGCGGCTACACCTTC.

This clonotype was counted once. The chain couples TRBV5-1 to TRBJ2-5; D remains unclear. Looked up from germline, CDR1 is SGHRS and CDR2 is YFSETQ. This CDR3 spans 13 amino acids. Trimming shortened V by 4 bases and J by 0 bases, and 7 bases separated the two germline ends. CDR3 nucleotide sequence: TGCGCCAGCAGCACTACAAACCAAGAGACCCAGTACTTC. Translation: CASSTTNQETQYF.

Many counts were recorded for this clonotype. The CDR3 nucleotides read TGCAGTGCTGCCCTAGGAAACACCATATATTTT. Translating gives CSAALGNTIYF. The chain recombines TRBV20-1 with TRBJ1-3; D call uncertain. Per the germline V gene, CDR1 is DFQATT and CDR2 is SNEGSKA (reference sequence). This CDR3 comprises 11 residues. V lost 5 bases and J 4 bases, leaving 6 bases between the germline ends.

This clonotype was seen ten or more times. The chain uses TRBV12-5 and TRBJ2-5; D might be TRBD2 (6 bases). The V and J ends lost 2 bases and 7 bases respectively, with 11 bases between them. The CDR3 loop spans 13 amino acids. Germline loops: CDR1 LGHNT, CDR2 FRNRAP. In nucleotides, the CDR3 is TGTGCTAGTGGTTTGTTAGGGACTGGGACCCAGTACTTC. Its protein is CASGLLGTGTQYF.

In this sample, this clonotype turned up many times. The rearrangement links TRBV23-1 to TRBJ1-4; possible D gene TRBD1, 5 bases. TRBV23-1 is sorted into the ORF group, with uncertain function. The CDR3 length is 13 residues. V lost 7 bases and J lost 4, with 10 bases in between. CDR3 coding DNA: TGCGCCAGCACCCAGGGCATTAATGAAAAACTGTTTTTT. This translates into CASTQGINEKLFF.

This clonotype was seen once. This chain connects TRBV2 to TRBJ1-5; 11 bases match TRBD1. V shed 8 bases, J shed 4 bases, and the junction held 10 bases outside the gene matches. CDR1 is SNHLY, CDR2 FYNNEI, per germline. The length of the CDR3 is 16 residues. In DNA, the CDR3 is TGTGCCAGCTGGGGTCCGGGACAGGGGGTGAATCAGCCCCAGCATTTT. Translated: CASWGPGQGVNQPQHF.

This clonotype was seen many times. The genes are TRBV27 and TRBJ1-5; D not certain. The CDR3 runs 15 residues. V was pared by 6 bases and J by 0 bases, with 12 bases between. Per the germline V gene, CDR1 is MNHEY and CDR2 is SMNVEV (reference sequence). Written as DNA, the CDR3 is TGTGCCAGCAGATCTCAGGTCTATAGCAATCAGCCCCAGCATTTT. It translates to CASRSQVYSNQPQHF.

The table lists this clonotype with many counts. CDR3: CASSFSGTRSSYNEQFF. CDR3 coding DNA: TGTGCCAGCAGCTTCAGCGGGACCCGGAGCTCCTACAATGAGCAGTTCTTC. The chain couples TRBV11-1 to TRBJ2-1; 7 bases map to TRBD2. CDR1 is SGHAT and CDR2 is FQDESV in the germline V gene (reference sequence). The CDR3 has 17 amino acids. After removal of 3 bases from V and 0 bases from J, the junction contained 8 bases not matched to a gene.

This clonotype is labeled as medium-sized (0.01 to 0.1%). CDR3 bases: TGTGCCAGCAGTGGGGGGGATCAGCCCCAGCATTTT. Residues: CASSGGDQPQHF. The J gene is TRBJ1-5, the V gene TRBV2; a weak D match, TRBD1 (5 bases). V shed 4 bases and J shed 5 bases, with 6 bases lying between them. The V gene's germline CDR1 is SNHLY and CDR2 FYNNEI. The CDR3 is 12 residues long.

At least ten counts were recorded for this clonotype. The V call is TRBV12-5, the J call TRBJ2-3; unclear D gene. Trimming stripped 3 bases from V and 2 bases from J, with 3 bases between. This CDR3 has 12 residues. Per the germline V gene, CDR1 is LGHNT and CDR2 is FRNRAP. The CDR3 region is CASGLDTDTQYF. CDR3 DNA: TGTGCTAGTGGTTTAGACACAGATACGCAGTATTTT.

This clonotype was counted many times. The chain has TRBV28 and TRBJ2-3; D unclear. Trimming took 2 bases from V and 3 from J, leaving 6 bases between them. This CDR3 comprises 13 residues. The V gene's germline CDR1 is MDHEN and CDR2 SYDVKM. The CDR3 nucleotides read TGTGCCAGCAGTTTAACGAGTACAGATACGCAGTATTTT. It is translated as CASSLTSTDTQYF.

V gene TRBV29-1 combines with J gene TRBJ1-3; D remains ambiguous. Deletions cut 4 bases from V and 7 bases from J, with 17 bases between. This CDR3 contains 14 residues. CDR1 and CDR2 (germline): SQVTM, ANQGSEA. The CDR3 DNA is TGCAGCGTTGCCCTCGACGGGTTCCCCAACACCATATATTTT. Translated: CSVALDGFPNTIYF. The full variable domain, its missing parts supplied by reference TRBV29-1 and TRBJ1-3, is SAVISQKPSRDICQRGTSLTIQCQVDSQVTMMFWYRQQPGQSLTLIATANQGSEATYESGFVIDKFPISRPNLTFSTLTVSNMSPEDSSIYLCSVALDGFPNTIYFGEGSWLTVV.

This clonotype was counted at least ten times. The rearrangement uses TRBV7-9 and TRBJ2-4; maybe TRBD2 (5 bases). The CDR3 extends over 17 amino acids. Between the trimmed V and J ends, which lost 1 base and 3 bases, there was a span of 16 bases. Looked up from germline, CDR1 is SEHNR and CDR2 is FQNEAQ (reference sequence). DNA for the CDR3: TGTGCCAGCAGCTTAGGGACCGGGATGCGATTCAAAAACATTCAGTACTTC. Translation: CASSLGTGMRFKNIQYF.

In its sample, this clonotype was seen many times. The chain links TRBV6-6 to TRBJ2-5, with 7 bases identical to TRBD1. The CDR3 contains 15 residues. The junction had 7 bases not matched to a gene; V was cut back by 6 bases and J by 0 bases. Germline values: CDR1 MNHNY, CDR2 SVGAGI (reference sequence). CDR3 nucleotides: TGTGCCAGCAGCGGACAGGCCCGGTACCAAGAGACCCAGTACTTC. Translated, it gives CASSGQARYQETQYF.

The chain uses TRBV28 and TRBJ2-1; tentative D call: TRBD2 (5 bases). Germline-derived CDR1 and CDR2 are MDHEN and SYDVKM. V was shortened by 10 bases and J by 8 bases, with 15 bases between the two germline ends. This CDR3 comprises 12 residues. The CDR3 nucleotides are TGTGCCACCTTTTTTAGGGAGCATGAGCAGTTCTTC. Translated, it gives CATFFREHEQFF.

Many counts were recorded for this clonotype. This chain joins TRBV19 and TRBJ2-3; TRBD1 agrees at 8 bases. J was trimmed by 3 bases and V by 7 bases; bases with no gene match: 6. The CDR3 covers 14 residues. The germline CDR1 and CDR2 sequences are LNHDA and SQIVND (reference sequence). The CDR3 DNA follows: TGTGCCAGTACTTCCACAGGGGGGACAGATACGCAGTATTTT. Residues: CASTSTGGTDTQYF.

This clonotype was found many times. The chain's CDR3 is CASSRRLAGPTDTQYF. The DNA for the CDR3 is TGTGCCAGCAGCAGGAGACTAGCGGGGCCCACAGATACGCAGTATTTT. V and J are TRBV11-2 and TRBJ2-3; TRBD2 agrees at 11 bases. CDR1 and CDR2 from the germline V gene are SGHAT and FQNNGV. V trimming: 5 bases; J trimming: 2 bases; junction bases outside the gene matches: 6. CDR3 length equals 16 residues.

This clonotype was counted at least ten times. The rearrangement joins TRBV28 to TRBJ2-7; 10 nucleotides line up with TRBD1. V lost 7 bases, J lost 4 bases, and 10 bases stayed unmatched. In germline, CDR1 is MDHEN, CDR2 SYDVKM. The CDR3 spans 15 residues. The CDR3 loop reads CASTQPGTGVYEQYF. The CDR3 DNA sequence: TGTGCCAGCACCCAACCTGGGACAGGGGTATACGAGCAGTACTTC.

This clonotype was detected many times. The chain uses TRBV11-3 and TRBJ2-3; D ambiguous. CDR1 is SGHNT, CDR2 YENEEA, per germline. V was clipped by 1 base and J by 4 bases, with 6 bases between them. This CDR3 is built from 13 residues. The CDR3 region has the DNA TGTGCCAGCAGCTTAGTACCATCAGATACGCAGTATTTT. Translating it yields CASSLVPSDTQYF. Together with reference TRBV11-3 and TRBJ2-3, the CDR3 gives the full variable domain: EAGVVQSPRYKIIEKKQPVAFWCNPISGHNTLYWYLQNLGQGPELLIRYENEEAVDDSQLPKDRFSAERLKGVDSTLKIQPAELGDSAVYLCASSLVPSDTQYFGPGTRLTVL.

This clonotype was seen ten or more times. CDR3 amino acids: CASRTAGGRAFF. CDR3 bases: TGCGCCAGCAGGACTGCAGGGGGCCGCGCGTTCTTC. The chain links TRBV5-1 to TRBJ2-1, with 8 bases that match TRBD1. Germline V gene sequence: CDR1 SGHRS, CDR2 YFSETQ. J gave up 15 bases and V 5 bases, and 10 bases lay outside the gene matches. This CDR3 comprises 12 residues.